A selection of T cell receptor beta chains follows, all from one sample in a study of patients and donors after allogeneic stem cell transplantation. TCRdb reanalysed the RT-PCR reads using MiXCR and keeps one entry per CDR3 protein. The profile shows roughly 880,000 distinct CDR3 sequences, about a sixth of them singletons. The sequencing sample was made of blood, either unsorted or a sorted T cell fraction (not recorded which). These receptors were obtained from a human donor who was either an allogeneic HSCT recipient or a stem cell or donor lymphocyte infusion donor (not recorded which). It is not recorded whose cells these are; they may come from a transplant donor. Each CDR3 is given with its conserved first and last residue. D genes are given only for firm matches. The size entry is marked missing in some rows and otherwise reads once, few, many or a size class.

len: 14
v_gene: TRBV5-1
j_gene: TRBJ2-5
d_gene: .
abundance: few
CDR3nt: TGCGCCAGCAGCCCGGCCTCGCAGAGGGAGACCCAGTACTTC
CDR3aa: CASSPASQRETQYF

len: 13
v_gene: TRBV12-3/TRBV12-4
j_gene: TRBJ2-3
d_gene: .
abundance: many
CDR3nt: TGTGCCAGCAGCTTCGACAGCACAGATACGCAGTATTTT
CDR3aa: CASSFDSTDTQYF

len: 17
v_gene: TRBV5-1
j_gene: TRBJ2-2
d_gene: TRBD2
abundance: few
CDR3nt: TGCGCCAGCAGCTTGAATCGCGGGAGGGGAAACACCGGGGAGCTGTTTTTT
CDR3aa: CASSLNRGRGNTGELFF

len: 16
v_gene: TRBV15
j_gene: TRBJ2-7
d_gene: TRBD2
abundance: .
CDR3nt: TGTGCCACCAGCGGCGGACTAGCGGGAGCCGGGTACGAGCAGTACTTC
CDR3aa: CATSGGLAGAGYEQYF

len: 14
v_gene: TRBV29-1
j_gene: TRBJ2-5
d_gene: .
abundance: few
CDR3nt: TGCAGCTTCCCGATAACTAGCTTCCAAGAGACCCAGTACTTC
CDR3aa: CSFPITSFQETQYF

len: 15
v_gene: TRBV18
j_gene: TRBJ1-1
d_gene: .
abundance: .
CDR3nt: TGTGCCAGCTCACCGATTACAGGGTTCGGCACTGAAGCTTTCTTT
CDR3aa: CASSPITGFGTEAFF

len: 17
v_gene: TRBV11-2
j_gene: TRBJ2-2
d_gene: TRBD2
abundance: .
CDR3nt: TGTGCCAGCAGCTCCCGATCTAGCGGGATACGGACCGGGGAGCTGTTTTTT
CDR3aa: CASSSRSSGIRTGELFF

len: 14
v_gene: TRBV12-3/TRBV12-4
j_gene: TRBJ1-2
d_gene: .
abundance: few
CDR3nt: TGTGCCAGCAGCTGGGGGCAGGGTACCTATGGCTACACCTTC
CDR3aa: CASSWGQGTYGYTF

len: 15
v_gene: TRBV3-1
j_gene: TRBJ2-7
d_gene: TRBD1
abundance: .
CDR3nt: TGTGCCAGCAGCGACGCCGGGACAGGGCGTCCCGAGCAGTACTTC
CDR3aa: CASSDAGTGRPEQYF

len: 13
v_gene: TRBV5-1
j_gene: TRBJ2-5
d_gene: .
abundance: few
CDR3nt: TGCGCCAGCACCCGGGGAGAGCGGGAGACCCAGTACTTC
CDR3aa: CASTRGERETQYF

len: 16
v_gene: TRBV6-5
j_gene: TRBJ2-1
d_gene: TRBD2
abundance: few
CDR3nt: TGTGCCAGCAGTTTGTTAGCGGGGGGATGGTACAATGAGCAGTTCTTC
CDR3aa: CASSLLAGGWYNEQFF

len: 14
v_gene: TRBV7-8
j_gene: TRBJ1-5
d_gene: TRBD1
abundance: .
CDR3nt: TGTGCCAGCGTCCCAGAGACAGGGACTCAGCCCCAGCATTTT
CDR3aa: CASVPETGTQPQHF

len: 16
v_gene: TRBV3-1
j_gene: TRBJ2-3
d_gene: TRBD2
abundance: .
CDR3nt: TGTGCCAGCAGCCAAGAGGGCCTAGCGGGGTCAGATACGCAGTATTTT
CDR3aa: CASSQEGLAGSDTQYF

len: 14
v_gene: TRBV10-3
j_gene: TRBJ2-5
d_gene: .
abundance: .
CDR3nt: TGTGCCATCAGTTCCTATGCTATAAGGGAGACCCAGTACTTC
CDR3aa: CAISSYAIRETQYF

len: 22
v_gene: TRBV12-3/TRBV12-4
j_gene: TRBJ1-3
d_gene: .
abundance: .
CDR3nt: TGTGCCAGCAGTTTTTCCCCCCTGAGGTTTTCGGGACTGACAAGCTCTGGAAACACCATATATTTT
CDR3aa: CASSFSPLRFSGLTSSGNTIYF